These T cell receptor beta chains were read from a single sample in a study of response to subunit inactivated influenza vaccine. TCRdb fed the RT-PCR reads into MiXCR, producing one record per CDR3 protein. The sample has 650,000 to 800,000 distinct CDR3 sequences, approximately 17% seen once. Specimen: PBMCs from blood, collected 4 to 6 days after vaccination. These receptors all stem from a man between 45 and 60 years old who received an inactivated influenza vaccine. The CDR3 runs from the conserved cysteine through the conserved F or W. A D gene is named only where the DNA matches it firmly. For some rows the clone size is stated as once, few or many, or as a class when expanded; others skip it.

v_gene	j_gene	d_gene	abundance	CDR3nt	CDR3aa
TRBV20-1	TRBJ2-4	TRBD2	-	TGCAGTGCTAGGGGCGGGGGGGAAAACATTCAGTACTTC	CSARGGGENIQYF
TRBV25-1	TRBJ2-5	-	few	TGTGCCAGCAGTGAAGTGTACAGAGAAGAGACCCAGTACTTC	CASSEVYREETQYF
TRBV20-1	TRBJ1-1	-	-	TGCAGTGCTAGGAGTCAGAGCTTGAACACTGAAGCTTTCTTT	CSARSQSLNTEAFF
TRBV4-1	TRBJ2-5	-	many	TGCGCCAGCAGCCAAGATTCTAATAGCGGAAAGACCCAGTACTTC	CASSQDSNSGKTQYF
TRBV10-3	TRBJ1-6	-	-	TGTGCCATCAGTGAGGAGGTCAGTTCACCCCTCCACTTT	CAISEEVSSPLHF
TRBV9	TRBJ2-1	TRBD2	-	TGTGCCAGCAGCGTAAGACTAGCGGGGACCTACAATGAGCAGTTCTTC	CASSVRLAGTYNEQFF
TRBV6-1	TRBJ2-1	TRBD2	-	TGTGCCAGCAGTGGTAGCGGGGGACCTTACAATGAGCAGTTCTTC	CASSGSGGPYNEQFF
TRBV18	TRBJ2-7	-	few	TGTGCCAGCTCACGACAACAGGGGACTAGTTCCTACGAGCAGTACTTC	CASSRQQGTSSYEQYF
TRBV29-1	TRBJ1-1	TRBD1	few	TGCAGCCCCAAGCTCGGGACAGGGGACACTGAAGCTTTCTTT	CSPKLGTGDTEAFF
TRBV20-1	TRBJ1-1	-	-	TGCAGTGCTAGAGTAAGAGAGAGGGGAGCTTTCTTT	CSARVRERGAFF
TRBV7-6	TRBJ2-7	-	few	TGTGCCAGCAGCTTACTCCAGCGGAGCTCCTACGAGCAGTACTTC	CASSLLQRSSYEQYF
TRBV3-1	TRBJ1-6	TRBD1	few	TGTGCCAGCAGCGGTGAGCTTCAGGGGGCTCTGCTTAATTCACCCCTCCACTTT	CASSGELQGALLNSPLHF
TRBV7-2	TRBJ2-7	-	once	TGTGCCAGCACCCCCCCAGCAGCTCACCCGGGGCGCGAGCAGTACTTC	CASTPPAAHPGREQYF
TRBV5-1	TRBJ1-5	TRBD1	few	TGCGCCAGCAGAGGACAGGAGGATCAGCCCCAGCATTTT	CASRGQEDQPQHF
TRBV5-1	TRBJ2-2	-	-	TGCGCCAGCAGCTTGGTTGGGGTGAGCACCGGGGAGCTGTTTTTT	CASSLVGVSTGELFF
TRBV7-2	TRBJ1-6	-	many	TGTGCCAGCAGCTTAGCGTGGAGGGATTCACCCCTCCACTTT	CASSLAWRDSPLHF
TRBV20-1	TRBJ2-3	TRBD2	-	TGCAGTGCTCTTCGGACTAGCGCTTTAGATACGCAGTATTTT	CSALRTSALDTQYF
TRBV5-4	TRBJ2-7	-	many	TGTGCCAGCGGCGCAAACAGGGGGGGGTTTGACGAGCAGTACTTC	CASGANRGGFDEQYF
TRBV24-1	TRBJ2-2	TRBD2	-	TGTGCCACCAGTGATTTGCAAATAACTAGCGGGAGCCCGAACACCGGGGAGCTGTTTTTT	CATSDLQITSGSPNTGELFF
TRBV4-3	TRBJ2-7	TRBD1	-	TGCGCCAGCAGCCAAGTCAGGGGGCGGAACGAGCAGTACTTC	CASSQVRGRNEQYF
TRBV7-9	TRBJ2-1	-	-	TGTGCCAGCAGCTTAACTAGCCTTTTCAACAATGAGCAGTTCTTC	CASSLTSLFNNEQFF
TRBV20-1	TRBJ2-7	TRBD1	many	TGCAGTGCTCCCCGGGACAGGGCTCTCGACGAGCAGTACTTC	CSAPRDRALDEQYF
TRBV5-1	TRBJ2-7	-	once	TGCGCCAGCAGCTTGGAACAGGGTGTTCACGAGCAGTACTTC	CASSLEQGVHEQYF
TRBV5-1	TRBJ2-5	-	-	TGCGCCAGCAGCTTGGACAGGAGACCAACCCAGTACTTC	CASSLDRRPTQYF
TRBV4-3	TRBJ2-7	-	few	TGCGCCAGCAGCCAAGACGGAAAACACAGGCCCGAGCAGTACTTC	CASSQDGKHRPEQYF
TRBV4-3	TRBJ2-1	-	-	TGCGCCAGCAGCCAAGTAAGGGCACAGGACTACAATGAGCAGTTCTTC	CASSQVRAQDYNEQFF
TRBV20-1	TRBJ2-7	TRBD1	few	TGCAGTGCTAGACCCACAGGGGGCTCGTCGGGCGAGCAGTACTTC	CSARPTGGSSGEQYF
TRBV12-3/TRBV12-4	TRBJ2-5	-	many	TGTGCCAGCAGTATGATACAAGAGACCCAGTACTTC	CASSMIQETQYF